The entry below describes one T cell receptor beta chain. The antigen is unknown. It was second doses at about 4 or about 12 weeks that were pooled. The assay was immunoSEQ multiplex PCR, and TCRdb's table has in-frame clones only and misses some. The table includes about 180,000 clones, around 90% detected once. This sample is drawn from a study of T cell responses to AZD1222 COVID-19 vaccine. Study results and caveats: Following two doses of AZD1222, Spike-specific TCR breadth and depth rose. Clonal diversity may have been underestimated, and the donors were mostly white British, with more females than males. Just five to seven AZD1222 recipients tested seropositive at baseline.

This CDR3 spans 16 amino acids. Trimming removed 1 base at V and 2 bases at J, with 16 bases between. Germline loops: CDR1 SGHNT, CDR2 YYREEE (reference sequence). The sequences come from peripheral blood, collected 28 days after the second AZD1222 dose. The receptor comes from an adult who received the AZD1222 COVID-19 vaccine. The rearrangement uses TRBV5-4 and TRBJ2-7; maybe TRBD2 (5 bases). The CDR3 bases are TGTGCCAGCAGCTTGAGGCCGGGAACGGTAACCTACGAGCAGTACTTC. It is translated as CASSLRPGTVTYEQYF.